This T cell receptor (beta chain) originates from a study of molecular identifiers for immune sequencing clone quantification. Germline V gene lookup returns CDR1 MNHNS and CDR2 SASEGT. The V end lost 10 bases, the J end lost 3 bases, and 12 bases lay between the germline ends. This CDR3 has 13 amino acids. TCRdb recomputed calls from the PCR reads with MiXCR, one row per CDR3 protein. Of a few hundred thousand distinct CDR3 sequences in the sample, over 20% were seen once. Sequencing was performed on naive CD8+ T cells from blood, with Jurkat cell RNA spiked in. Regarding subset: FACS-sorted CD8+CD4-CCR7+CD45RA+ naive T cells. The chain carries TRBV6-1 and TRBJ2-2, with D unresolved. The sequence was obtained from a human donor in good health. Some libraries in this study had Jurkat cell RNA spiked in. CDR3 coding DNA: TGTGCCATCTCCGGTACAGACACCGGGGAGCTGTTTTTT. As protein: CAISGTDTGELFF.